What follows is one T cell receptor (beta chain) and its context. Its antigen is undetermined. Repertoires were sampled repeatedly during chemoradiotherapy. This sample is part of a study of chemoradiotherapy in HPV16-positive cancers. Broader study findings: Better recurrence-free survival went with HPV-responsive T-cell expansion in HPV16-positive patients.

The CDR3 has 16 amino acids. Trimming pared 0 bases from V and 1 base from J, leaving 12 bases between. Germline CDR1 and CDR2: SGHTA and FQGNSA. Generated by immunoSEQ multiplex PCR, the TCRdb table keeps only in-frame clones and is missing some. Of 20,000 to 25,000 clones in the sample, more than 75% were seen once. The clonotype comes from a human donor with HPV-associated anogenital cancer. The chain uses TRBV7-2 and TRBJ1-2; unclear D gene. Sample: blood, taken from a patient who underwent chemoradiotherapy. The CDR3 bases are TGTGCCAGCAGCTTAGCGCAAGGAACCCGTAACTATGGCTACACCTTC. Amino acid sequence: CASSLAQGTRNYGYTF.